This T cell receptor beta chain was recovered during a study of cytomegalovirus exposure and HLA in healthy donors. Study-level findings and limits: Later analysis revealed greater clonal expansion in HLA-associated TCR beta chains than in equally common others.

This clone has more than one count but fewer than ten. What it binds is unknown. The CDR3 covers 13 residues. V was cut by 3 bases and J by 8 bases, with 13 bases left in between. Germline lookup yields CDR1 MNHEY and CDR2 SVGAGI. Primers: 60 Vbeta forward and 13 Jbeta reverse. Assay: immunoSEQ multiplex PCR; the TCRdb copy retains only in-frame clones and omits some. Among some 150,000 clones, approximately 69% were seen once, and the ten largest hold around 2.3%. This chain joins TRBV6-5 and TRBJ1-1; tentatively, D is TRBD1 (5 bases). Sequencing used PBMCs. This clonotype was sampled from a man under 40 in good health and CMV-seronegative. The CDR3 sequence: CASSYDGPGEAFF. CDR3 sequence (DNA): TGTGCCAGCAGTTATGATGGGCCAGGGGAAGCTTTCTTT.